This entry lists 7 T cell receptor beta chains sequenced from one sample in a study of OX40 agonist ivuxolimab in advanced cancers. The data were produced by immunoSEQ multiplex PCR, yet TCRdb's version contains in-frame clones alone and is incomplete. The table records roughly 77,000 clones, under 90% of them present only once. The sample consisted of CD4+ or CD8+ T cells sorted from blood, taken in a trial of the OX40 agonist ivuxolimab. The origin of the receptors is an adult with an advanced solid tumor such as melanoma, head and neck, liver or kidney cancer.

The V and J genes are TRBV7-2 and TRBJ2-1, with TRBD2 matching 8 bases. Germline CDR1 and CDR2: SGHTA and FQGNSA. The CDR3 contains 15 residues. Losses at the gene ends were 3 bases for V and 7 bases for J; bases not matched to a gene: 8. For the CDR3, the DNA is TGTGCCAGCAGCTTCGCTGGGACTAGTAGGAATGAGCAGTTCTTC. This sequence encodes CASSFAGTSRNEQFF.

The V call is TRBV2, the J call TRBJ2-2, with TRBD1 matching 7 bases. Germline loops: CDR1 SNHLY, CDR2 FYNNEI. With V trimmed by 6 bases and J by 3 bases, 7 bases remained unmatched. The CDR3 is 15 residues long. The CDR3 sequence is CASRTTGLDTGELFF. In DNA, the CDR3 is TGTGCCAGCAGGACGACAGGGTTGGACACCGGGGAGCTGTTTTTT.

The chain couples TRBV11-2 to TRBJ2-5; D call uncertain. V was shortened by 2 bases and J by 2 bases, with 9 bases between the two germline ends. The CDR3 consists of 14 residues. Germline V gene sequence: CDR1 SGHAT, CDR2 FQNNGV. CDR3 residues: CASSLHGGQETQYF. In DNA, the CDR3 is TGTGCCAGCAGCTTACACGGTGGGCAAGAGACCCAGTACTTC.

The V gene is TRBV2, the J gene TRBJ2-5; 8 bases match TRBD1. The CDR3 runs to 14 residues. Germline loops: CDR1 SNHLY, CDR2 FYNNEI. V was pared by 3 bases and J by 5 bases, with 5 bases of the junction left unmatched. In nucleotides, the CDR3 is TGTGCCAGCAGTGAGGGACAGGTCGGGGAGACCCAGTACTTC. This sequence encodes CASSEGQVGETQYF.

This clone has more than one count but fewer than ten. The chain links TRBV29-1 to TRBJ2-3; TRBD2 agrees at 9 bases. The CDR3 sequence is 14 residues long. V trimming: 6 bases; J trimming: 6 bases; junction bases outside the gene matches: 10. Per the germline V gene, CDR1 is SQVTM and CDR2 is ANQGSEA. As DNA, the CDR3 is TGCAGCGTGAGCCGGGGTAGCGGGAGTGATACGCAGTATTTT. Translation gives CSVSRGSGSDTQYF.

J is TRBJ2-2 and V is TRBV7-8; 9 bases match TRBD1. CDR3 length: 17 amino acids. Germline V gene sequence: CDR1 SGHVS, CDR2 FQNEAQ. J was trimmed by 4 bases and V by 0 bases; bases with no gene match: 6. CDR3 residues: CASSLAEDRGGTGELFF. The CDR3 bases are TGTGCCAGCAGCTTAGCTGAGGACAGGGGAGGCACCGGGGAGCTGTTTTTT.

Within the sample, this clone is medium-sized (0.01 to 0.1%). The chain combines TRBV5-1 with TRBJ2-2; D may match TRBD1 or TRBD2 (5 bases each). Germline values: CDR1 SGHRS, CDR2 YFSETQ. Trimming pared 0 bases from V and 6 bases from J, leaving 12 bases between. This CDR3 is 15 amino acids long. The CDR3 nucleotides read TGCGCCAGCAGCTTGGATCCTCTGGGGGCCGGGGAGCTGTTTTTT. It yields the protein CASSLDPLGAGELFF. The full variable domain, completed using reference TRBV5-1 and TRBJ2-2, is KAGVTQTPRYLIKTRGQQVTLSCSPISGHRSVSWYQQTPGQGLQFLFEYFSETQRNKGNFPGRFSGRQFSNSRSEMNVSTLELGDSALYLCASSLDPLGAGELFFGEGSRLTVL.